The 7 T cell receptor beta chains listed next were all sequenced from one sample in a study of blood T cells in healthy people across ages. The authors ran a second PCR of roughly 6 to 12 cycles using a sample-barcoded 5' primer and a J-beta primer mix. Using its own MiXCR run on the 5' RACE reads, TCRdb lists one record per CDR3 protein. The sample includes some 550,000 distinct CDR3 sequences, roughly 43% of them seen just once. The sample consisted of blood. These receptors came from an elderly man in good health.

This clonotype has a count of ten or more. The rearrangement joins TRBV6-6 to TRBJ2-7, with 7 bases that match TRBD2. V was clipped by 7 bases and J by 0 bases; unmatched bases: 6. The CDR3 is 14 residues long. Germline values: CDR1 MNHNY, CDR2 SVGAGI (reference sequence). In DNA, the CDR3 is TGTGCCAGCATTAAGGGAGGGAGCTCCTACGAGCAGTACTTC. This gives the protein CASIKGGSSYEQYF.

This clonotype was seen ten or more times. A much larger clone lies one base from this, so it may be a read error. The rearrangement joins TRBV6-5 to TRBJ2-5; tentative D call: TRBD2 (6 bases). CDR3 length equals 15 residues. Germline CDR1 reads MNHEY; CDR2 reads SVGAGI. The CDR3 region is CANSYSGGVGETQYF. In DNA, the CDR3 is TGTGCCAACAGTTACTCAGGAGGGGTCGGGGAGACCCAGTACTTC.

The rearrangement uses TRBV7-2 and TRBJ2-7, with no clear D. Per the germline V gene, CDR1 is SGHTA and CDR2 is FQGNSA. This CDR3 contains 14 residues. Trimming shortened V by 1 base and J by 3 bases, and 10 bases separated the two germline ends. The CDR3 protein is CASSLESRLYEQYF. CDR3 DNA: TGTGCCAGCAGCTTAGAGAGCCGGCTCTACGAGCAGTACTTC.

The V gene is TRBV5-1, the J gene TRBJ2-1; 9 bases map to TRBD2. The DNA end is more similar to TRBJ2-7, so the J call may be wrong. This CDR3 region has 15 residues. Germline assignment: CDR1 SGHRS and CDR2 YFSETQ. The CDR3 region is CASRIRLAEYNEQYF. The CDR3 coding sequence is TGCGCCAGCCGAATCCGACTAGCGGAATACAATGAGCAGTACTTC.

This clonotype was found a few times. One base away lies a much larger clone, so this may be a sequencing read error. The rearrangement links TRBV6-2 or TRBV6-3 to TRBJ2-7; maybe TRBD2 (5 bases). This CDR3 is built from 12 residues. The germline CDR1 and CDR2 sequences are MNHEY and SVGEGT. V shed 2 bases and J shed 3 bases, with 5 bases lying between them. The CDR3 loop is CASSYDYYEQYF. The DNA of the CDR3 is TGTGCCAGCAGTTACGACTACTACGAGCAGTACTTC.

The rearrangement joins TRBV9 to TRBJ2-3; 8 bases are a match to TRBD2. Looked up from germline, CDR1 is SGDLS and CDR2 is YYNGEE. Germline trimming cut 0 bases from V and 4 bases from J; bases unmatched to any gene: 4. This CDR3 spans 15 amino acids. The chain's CDR3 is CASSVVSGSPDTQYF. DNA of the CDR3: TGTGCCAGCAGCGTAGTAAGCGGGAGCCCAGATACGCAGTATTTT.

This chain links TRBV30 with TRBJ2-5; 16 bases are a match to TRBD2. This CDR3 is 16 amino acids long. Germline CDR1 GTSNPN, CDR2 SVGIG (reference sequence). The J segment lost 11 bases and the V segment lost 3 bases, leaving 12 bases of the junction unmatched. CDR3 loop: CAWRKGLAGGGDEQYF. The CDR3 DNA is TGTGCCTGGAGGAAGGGACTAGCGGGGGGGGGCGATGAGCAGTACTTC.